The 11 T cell receptor beta chains in this list originate from one sample, sequenced in a study of cytomegalovirus exposure and HLA in healthy donors. PCR primers comprised 60 Vbeta and 13 Jbeta primers. Here immunoSEQ multiplex PCR was the method, and the copy in TCRdb shows in-frame clones only, minus some. Seen here are approximately 150,000 clones, approximately 71% observed once, and the top ten hold 10%. Sample: PBMCs. Receptors originate from a man aged 25-40 years in good health and CMV-seropositive.

This clone has only a few counts. The gene calls are TRBV4-1 and TRBJ1-4, with unresolved D. This CDR3 region has 15 residues. CDR1 MGHRA and CDR2 YSYEKL come from the germline V gene. V shed 4 bases and J shed 7 bases, with 16 bases lying between them. The CDR3 reads CASSPNSPPGEKLFF. CDR3 bases: TGCGCCAGCAGCCCCAACTCCCCTCCCGGTGAAAAACTGTTTTTT.

The V call is TRBV2, the J call TRBJ1-6; D is possibly TRBD1 (5 bases). V gave up 7 bases and J gave up 1 base, with 11 bases separating them. This CDR3 has 15 amino acids. Germline-derived CDR1 and CDR2 are SNHLY and FYNNEI. The DNA for the CDR3 is TGTGCCAGCACCCAAGGGGCTTCCTATAATTCACCCCTCCACTTT. This encodes CASTQGASYNSPLHF.

This rearrangement joins TRBV30 to TRBJ1-4; 10 bases map to TRBD1. The length of the CDR3 is 15 residues. Germline V CDR1 and CDR2: GTSNPN, SVGIG (reference sequence). V shed 3 bases and J 8 bases; nucleotides not matched to a gene: 9. CDR3 sequence reads: CAWRRTGGGNEKLFF. The CDR3 DNA sequence: TGTGCCTGGAGAAGGACAGGGGGAGGAAACGAAAAACTGTTTTTT.

This chain links TRBV5-1 with TRBJ2-2, with D tentatively TRBD2 (5 bases). Trimming took 4 bases from V and 9 from J, leaving 10 bases between them. Germline V gene lookup returns CDR1 SGHRS and CDR2 YFSETQ. The CDR3 extends over 12 amino acids. The CDR3 loop reads CASSPGRWELFF. DNA for the CDR3: TGCGCCAGCAGCCCGGGGAGATGGGAGCTGTTTTTT.

This clone was counted once. This chain links TRBV14 with TRBJ2-1; 7 bases fit TRBD2. In germline, CDR1 is SGHDN, CDR2 FVKESK. V dropped 3 bases and J dropped 10; count of bases not matched to a gene: 12. The length of the CDR3 is 15 residues. The CDR3 sequence is CASSHLGGIEYEQFF. As DNA, the CDR3 is TGTGCCAGCAGCCATTTGGGAGGGATAGAATACGAGCAGTTCTTC.

This clone was recorded a few times. Other nucleotide sequences from this sample produce the same CDR3. This chain connects TRBV7-9 to TRBJ2-5; 10 nucleotides agree with TRBD1. This CDR3 has 14 amino acids. In germline, CDR1 is SEHNR, CDR2 FQNEAQ (reference sequence). J gave up 5 bases and V 5 bases, and 5 bases lay outside the gene matches. CDR3 region: CASSMGQGRETQYF. The CDR3 DNA is TGTGCCAGCAGCATGGGACAGGGGAGGGAGACCCAGTACTTC.

The chain is built from TRBV7-9 and TRBJ2-7, with D possibly TRBD1 on 8 matching bases. Trimming left V 3 bases short and J 6 bases short, with 12 bases between. There are 13 residues in the CDR3. CDR1 is SEHNR, CDR2 FQNEAQ, per germline (reference sequence). DNA for the CDR3: TGTGCCAGCAGCTTGACAGGGGAGGGCGAGCAGTACTTC. Protein product: CASSLTGEGEQYF.

The chain employs TRBV29-1 and TRBJ1-1, with D perhaps matching TRBD1 (6 bases). Looked up from germline, CDR1 is SQVTM and CDR2 is ANQGSEA. V dropped 7 bases and J dropped 1 base, with 13 bases sitting between them. This CDR3 contains 13 residues. CDR3 in DNA: TGCAGCGCCGGACGGGGGGCGAACACTGAAGCTTTCTTT. Protein product: CSAGRGANTEAFF.

V is TRBV27 and J is TRBJ2-1, with TRBD2 matching 9 bases. V dropped 4 bases and J dropped 10; count of bases not matched to a gene: 8. The CDR3 length is 14 residues. Germline V gene lookup returns CDR1 MNHEY and CDR2 SMNVEV (reference sequence). The CDR3 coding sequence is TGTGCCAGCAGTTGGGGCGGGGGGGGTGAGGAGCAGTTCTTC. Amino acid sequence: CASSWGGGGEEQFF.

This sequence joins TRBV27 and TRBJ1-3, with D maybe TRBD1 (5 bases). In germline, CDR1 is MNHEY, CDR2 SMNVEV (reference sequence). V was shortened by 6 bases and J by 2 bases, with 14 bases between the two germline ends. There are 15 residues in the CDR3. The CDR3, as DNA: TGTGCCAGCAGCCCCCTCGAAGGGGCTGGAAACACCATATATTTT. Translation: CASSPLEGAGNTIYF.

The CDR3 loop is CASSLELADSYEQYF. The CDR3 nucleotides are TGTGCCAGCAGCTTGGAGCTAGCGGACTCCTACGAGCAGTACTTC. The chain recombines TRBV5-4 with TRBJ2-7, with 7 bases that match TRBD2. The CDR3 extends over 15 amino acids. V shed 0 bases, J shed 0 bases, and the junction held 3 bases outside the gene matches. The V gene's germline CDR1 is SGHNT and CDR2 YYREEE (reference sequence).